These 13 T cell receptor beta chains came from one sample sequenced in a study of graft-versus-host responses after intestinal transplantation. For these receptors, no antigen is known. Generated by immunoSEQ multiplex PCR, the TCRdb table keeps only in-frame clones and is missing some. The sample lists 95,000 to 150,000 clones, 85% to 95% occurring once. The sample consisted of unstimulated CD4+ T cells sorted from spleen or lymph node cells, taken before intestinal transplant. These receptors were collected from a human donor who received an intestinal transplant.

The chain has TRBV4-2 and TRBJ2-5, with D possibly TRBD1 on 5 matching bases. The CDR3 consists of 12 residues. CDR1 is LGHNA and CDR2 is YNFKEQ in the germline V gene. Trimming shortened V by 4 bases and J by 4 bases, and 7 bases separated the two germline ends. The CDR3 is CASSPRGETQYF. The CDR3 nucleotides are TGTGCCAGCAGCCCAAGGGGAGAGACCCAGTACTTC.

This sequence joins TRBV5-1 and TRBJ2-3; 8 bases are a match to TRBD2. The CDR3 has 16 amino acids. CDR1 is SGHRS and CDR2 is YFSETQ in the germline V gene. The ends lost 4 bases at V and 2 bases at J; junction bases unmatched: 9. The CDR3: CASSPGTRRNTDTQYF. For the CDR3, the DNA is TGCGCCAGCAGCCCAGGGACTAGAAGGAACACAGATACGCAGTATTTT.

The V call is TRBV27, the J call TRBJ2-7, with 10 bases fitting TRBD2. CDR1 and CDR2 (germline): MNHEY, SMNVEV (reference sequence). After removal of 7 bases from V and 4 bases from J, the junction contained 7 bases not matched to a gene. The CDR3 is 14 amino acids. Written as DNA, the CDR3 is TGTGCCAGCATCGGACTAGCGGAGCCTTACGAGCAGTACTTC. Translated: CASIGLAEPYEQYF.

J is TRBJ2-7 and V is TRBV29-1, with TRBD2 identical over 8 bases. Trimming at V came to 5 bases and at J to 2 bases, leaving 5 bases not matched to a gene. The CDR3 length is 13 residues. The germline V gene encodes CDR1 SQVTM and CDR2 ANQGSEA. DNA for the CDR3: TGCAGCGTTAACGGGGGGGACCCCTACGAGCAGTACTTC. It specifies CSVNGGDPYEQYF.

The V and J genes are TRBV7-9 and TRBJ2-3, with 10 bases matching TRBD2. The CDR3 runs to 16 residues. V was clipped by 1 base and J by 6 bases; unmatched bases: 7. Germline CDR1 is SEHNR and CDR2 is FQNEAQ (reference sequence). CDR3 loop: CASSLGLAGGHDTQYF. For the CDR3, the DNA is TGTGCCAGCAGCTTAGGACTAGCGGGCGGTCATGATACGCAGTATTTT.

The V call is TRBV5-1, the J call TRBJ1-2, with D perhaps matching TRBD1 (5 bases). Germline loops: CDR1 SGHRS, CDR2 YFSETQ. V lost 0 bases to trimming and J lost 3 bases, with 12 bases between them. The CDR3 has 15 amino acids. The CDR3 sequence is CASSLADRGHYGYTF. The CDR3 bases are TGCGCCAGCAGCTTGGCCGATCGGGGCCACTATGGCTACACCTTC.

This clone was observed a handful of times. This chain uses TRBV5-1 with TRBJ1-3; TRBD1 agrees at 8 bases. V lost 0 bases and J lost 2; bases outside the gene matches: 10. The V gene's germline CDR1 is SGHRS and CDR2 YFSETQ. The CDR3 has 18 amino acids. The CDR3 DNA follows: TGCGCCAGCAGCTTGGCCGGACAGGGAGCTTCCACTGGAAACACCATATATTTT. Protein: CASSLAGQGASTGNTIYF. Variable domain in full (rest from reference TRBV5-1 and TRBJ1-3): KAGVTQTPRYLIKTRGQQVTLSCSPISGHRSVSWYQQTPGQGLQFLFEYFSETQRNKGNFPGRFSGRQFSNSRSEMNVSTLELGDSALYLCASSLAGQGASTGNTIYFGEGSWLTVV.

The V and J genes are TRBV10-3 and TRBJ2-7; D gene unclear. The CDR3 extends over 14 amino acids. Trimming shortened V by 3 bases and J by 1 base, and 10 bases separated the two germline ends. The V gene's germline CDR1 is ENHRY and CDR2 SYGVKD. The CDR3 region has the DNA TGTGCCATCAGTGAAAAAACAGCTTCCTACGAGCAGTACTTC. Translating gives CAISEKTASYEQYF.

The rearrangement joins TRBV15 to TRBJ1-2; the D is unclear. Per germline, CDR1 LNHNV and CDR2 YYDKDF (reference sequence). Trimming cost V 3 bases and J 4 bases, with 12 bases left between them. This CDR3 region has 14 residues. The CDR3 loop reads CATSSDRVFYGYTF. Written as DNA, the CDR3 is TGTGCCACCAGCAGCGATAGGGTTTTCTATGGCTACACCTTC.

The rearrangement uses TRBV2 and TRBJ2-7; TRBD2 might be the D (6 bases). V lost 8 bases, J lost 2 bases, and 10 bases lay in between. CDR1 SNHLY and CDR2 FYNNEI come from the germline V gene. The CDR3 has 12 amino acids. CDR3 sequence: CASGAGPYEQYF. The CDR3, as DNA: TGTGCCAGCGGGGCGGGGCCCTACGAGCAGTACTTC.

This rearrangement joins TRBV6-5 to TRBJ1-2, with a weak D call TRBD1 (5 bases). The CDR3 covers 16 residues. Trimming stripped 2 bases from V and 8 bases from J, with 21 bases between. Looked up from germline, CDR1 is MNHEY and CDR2 is SVGAGI. The CDR3 region has the DNA TGTGCCAGCAGTTACGGGGGTACTACAGCCGTGGGAGGCTACACCTTC. Its protein product is CASSYGGTTAVGGYTF.

The rearrangement joins TRBV5-6 to TRBJ1-4; 7 bases match TRBD1. Germline assignment: CDR1 SGHDT and CDR2 YYEEEE. V lost 4 bases and J lost 6; bases outside the gene matches: 12. The CDR3 extends over 16 amino acids. The CDR3 DNA sequence: TGTGCCAGCAGCCTCAGGGGGGTCAGGGGATATGAAAAACTGTTTTTT. Translating gives CASSLRGVRGYEKLFF.

The chain employs TRBV27 and TRBJ2-5; 9 bases are shared with TRBD1. The CDR3 length is 14 residues. Unmatched junction bases numbered 9, after V lost 6 bases and J lost 7 bases. Looked up from germline, CDR1 is MNHEY and CDR2 is SMNVEV (reference sequence). The CDR3: CASRTTGGGGTQYF. CDR3 nucleotide sequence: TGTGCCAGCAGGACCACAGGGGGCGGCGGGACCCAGTACTTC.